This T cell receptor (beta chain) was recovered during a study of T cells after yellow fever vaccination. The CDR3 is 12 residues long. V lost 7 bases, J lost 7 bases, and 10 bases lay in between. TCRdb processed the 5' RACE reads anew with MiXCR; each CDR3 protein has one entry. The repertoire holds roughly 500,000 distinct CDR3 sequences, with 19% as singletons. This clonotype has a handful of counts. Sequenced here: PBMCs, sampled 15 days after the yellow fever booster vaccination. The J gene is TRBJ2-2, the V gene TRBV12-3 or TRBV12-4; D is undetermined. The receptor's source is a man in his thirties or forties who received the YFV17D yellow fever vaccine. For the CDR3, the DNA is TGTGCCAGCACCCCGAGCCTCGGGGAGCTGTTTTTT. Translated: CASTPSLGELFF.